What follows are 23 T cell receptor beta chains derived from one specimen sequenced in a study of a mutant IDH1 vaccine in newly diagnosed glioma. Regarding time point: week 5, during vaccination. A 20-mer mutant IDH1 peptide at 300 ug was injected subcutaneously with topical imiquimod. TCRdb keeps only in-frame clones here, not all; method: immunoSEQ multiplex PCR. This table has roughly 40,000 clones, roughly nine tenths appearing once. The antigens for these receptors are not known. The sample consisted of PBMCs, taken from a glioma patient whose treatment included an IDH1 peptide vaccine. Every receptor here comes from a man aged 50-60 years with glioma.

Here the CDR3 reads CASSYSWSSGGDGYTF. CDR3 sequence (DNA): TGTGCCAGCAGTTACAGTTGGAGTTCCGGGGGCGATGGCTACACCTTC. The chain combines TRBV6-5 with TRBJ1-2, with a possible D match to TRBD1 (6 bases). Germline CDR1 and CDR2: MNHEY and SVGAGI. The ends were cut back, 2 bases at V and 6 bases at J, with 19 bases in the middle. The CDR3 length is 16 residues.

The genes are TRBV30 and TRBJ2-3; no reliable D call. The CDR3 covers 15 residues. V was shortened by 7 bases and J by 2 bases, with 19 bases between the two germline ends. CDR1 and CDR2 (germline): GTSNPN, SVGIG (reference sequence). CDR3 nucleotide sequence: TGTGCCTCTAAAACGGGCCCCGAGTCCACAGATACGCAGTATTTT. This sequence encodes CASKTGPESTDTQYF.

This chain uses TRBV6-5 with TRBJ1-3, with D unclear. This CDR3 comprises 15 residues. Trimming pared 0 bases from V and 0 bases from J, leaving 6 bases between. The germline CDR1 and CDR2 sequences are MNHEY and SVGAGI. CDR3 nucleotides: TGTGCCAGCAGTTACTCGACGAACTCTGGAAACACCATATATTTT. Translating gives CASSYSTNSGNTIYF.

The chain joins TRBV1 to TRBJ2-2; TRBD2, the D gene given by the table, was not confirmed from the DNA. TRBV1 counts as a pseudogene. CDR3 length: 17 amino acids. The CDR3 sequence is CTSSQEAPFPRTGELFF. In DNA form, the CDR3 reads TGCACCAGCAGCCAAGAAGCCCCATTCCCCCGGACCGGGGAGCTGTTTTTT.

The V gene is TRBV10-3, the J gene TRBJ2-7; 8 bases map to TRBD1. Per germline, CDR1 ENHRY and CDR2 SYGVKD. This CDR3 is built from 12 residues. The V gene end was trimmed by 8 bases and the J gene end by 4 bases; junction bases not matched to a gene: 4. CDR3 sequence reads: CAIGRGQYEQYF. Here the CDR3 DNA reads TGTGCCATCGGCAGGGGGCAATACGAGCAGTACTTC.

The chain carries TRBV19 and TRBJ1-5; 8 nucleotides align to TRBD1. The length of the CDR3 is 13 residues. Germline CDR1 reads LNHDA; CDR2 reads SQIVND (reference sequence). V lost 7 bases, J lost 5 bases, and 4 bases stayed unmatched. The CDR3 DNA sequence: TGTGCCAGTACAGGGGGCGCTTATCAGCCCCAGCATTTT. Encoded protein: CASTGGAYQPQHF.

V usage is TRBV15 and J usage is TRBJ1-1; 8 nucleotides match TRBD1. Germline V CDR1 and CDR2: LNHNV, YYDKDF (reference sequence). V lost 0 bases and J lost 5; bases outside the gene matches: 5. The CDR3 runs to 15 residues. CDR3 nucleotides: TGTGCCACCAGCAGAGAACAGGGGGTTTCGACTGAAGCTTTCTTT. It translates to CATSREQGVSTEAFF.

The chain is built from TRBV6-6 and TRBJ1-2, with no clear D. Germline V gene sequence: CDR1 MNHNY, CDR2 SVGAGI (reference sequence). The CDR3 runs 13 residues. Trimming removed 6 bases from V and 2 bases from J, with 10 bases in between. Here the CDR3 DNA reads TGTGCCAGCAGGTCCCGGGAGAACTATGGCTACACCTTC. Translated: CASRSRENYGYTF.

The chain recombines TRBV27 with TRBJ2-2; D gene ambiguous. V dropped 4 bases and J dropped 7 bases, with 7 bases sitting between them. Per the germline V gene, CDR1 is MNHEY and CDR2 is SMNVEV (reference sequence). This CDR3 has 12 residues. The CDR3 here is CASSSSRGELFF. The CDR3 nucleotides read TGTGCCAGCAGTTCCTCCCGCGGGGAGCTGTTTTTT.

The V gene is TRBV9, the J gene TRBJ2-3; D is possibly TRBD1 (5 bases). The CDR3 totals 16 residues. Germline CDR1 reads SGDLS; CDR2 reads YYNGEE. Trimming stripped 3 bases from V and 1 base from J, with 15 bases between. The CDR3 sequence: CASSGTTVVGTDTQYF. In DNA, the CDR3 is TGTGCCAGCAGCGGGACAACCGTTGTGGGCACAGATACGCAGTATTTT. The entire variable domain, with the rest obtained from reference TRBV9 and TRBJ2-3, is as follows: DSGVTQTPKHLITATGQRVTLRCSPRSGDLSVYWYQQSLDQGLQFLIQYYNGEERAKGNILERFSAQQFPDLHSELNLSSLELGDSALYFCASSGTTVVGTDTQYFGPGTRLTVL.

Only a few counts were recorded for this clone. The rearrangement links TRBV18 to TRBJ1-1; 10 nucleotides align to TRBD1. This CDR3 comprises 17 residues. Germline V gene lookup returns CDR1 KGHSH and CDR2 LQKENI. Trimming took 0 bases from V and 1 from J; bases not matched to a gene: 5. Here the CDR3 reads CASSPPRQGAGNTEAFF. Written as DNA, the CDR3 is TGTGCCAGCTCACCACCGAGACAGGGGGCGGGGAACACTGAAGCTTTCTTT.

Only one count was recorded for this clone. The gene calls are TRBV7-8 and TRBJ2-7, with 9 bases lining up with TRBD2. The CDR3 covers 17 residues. CDR1 and CDR2 (germline): SGHVS, FQNEAQ. J lost 0 bases, V lost 2 bases, and 8 bases had no gene match. CDR3 DNA sequence: TGTGCCAGCAGCTTATCGGTAGCGGGGGTACTCTCCTACGAGCAGTACTTC. Its protein product is CASSLSVAGVLSYEQYF.

V usage is TRBV5-1 and J usage is TRBJ1-3; D remains ambiguous. The CDR3 is 14 amino acids. Deletions cut 4 bases from V and 0 bases from J, with 8 bases between. The germline CDR1 and CDR2 sequences are SGHRS and YFSETQ. CDR3 amino acids: CASSLGNSGNTIYF. The CDR3 DNA reads as TGCGCCAGCAGCCTGGGGAACTCTGGAAACACCATATATTTT. The full variable domain, in which reference TRBV5-1 and TRBJ1-3 provide the parts outside the CDR3, is KAGVTQTPRYLIKTRGQQVTLSCSPISGHRSVSWYQQTPGQGLQFLFEYFSETQRNKGNFPGRFSGRQFSNSRSEMNVSTLELGDSALYLCASSLGNSGNTIYFGEGSWLTVV.

This clone occurred a few times. Germline and junction disagree at one end, which may indicate a read error. This sequence joins TRBV5-5 and TRBJ1-1, with TRBD1 matching over 7 bases. The CDR3 loop spans 15 amino acids. Germline lookup yields CDR1 SGHKS and CDR2 YYEKEE (reference sequence). This CDR3 is CASSLRDSKNNEAFF. CDR3 nucleotides: TGTGCCAGCAGCCTCCGGGACAGTAAAAACAATGAAGCTTTCTTT. The full variable domain, its missing parts supplied by reference TRBV5-5 and TRBJ1-1, is DAGVTQSPTHLIKTRGQQVTLRCSPISGHKSVSWYQQVLGQGPQFIFQYYEKEERGRGNFPDRFSARQFPNYSSELNVNALLLGDSALYLCASSLRDSKNNEAFFGQGTRLTVV.

The chain links TRBV4-3 to TRBJ1-2; D uncertain. The ends were cut back, 0 bases at V and 8 bases at J, with 19 bases in the middle. Germline-derived CDR1 and CDR2 are LGHNA and YSLEER. The CDR3 covers 16 residues. In nucleotides, the CDR3 is TGCGCCAGCAGCCAAGATGAACTCGGCAGGTGGACGGGCTACACCTTC. It is translated as CASSQDELGRWTGYTF.

This sequence joins TRBV19 and TRBJ2-2; 8 bases align to TRBD1. The CDR3 is 15 amino acids. Germline V lookup: CDR1 LNHDA, CDR2 SQIVND (reference sequence). V lost 6 bases and J lost 1; bases outside the gene matches: 4. The CDR3 here is CASRVQGVNTGELFF. The CDR3 coding sequence is TGTGCCAGTAGAGTACAGGGGGTGAACACCGGGGAGCTGTTTTTT.

With regard to this clone: The junction differs from germline at one of its ends, possibly a read error. The V and J genes are TRBV2 and TRBJ1-2; D is ambiguous. Germline CDR1 and CDR2: SNHLY and FYNNEI. The length of the CDR3 is 11 residues. CDR3 loop: CASTEDYGYTF. DNA of the CDR3: TGTGCCAGCACTGAAGACTATGGCTACACCTTC.

This chain connects TRBV27 to TRBJ1-1; no definite D call. The CDR3 extends over 13 amino acids. V was trimmed by 3 bases and J by 4 bases, leaving 9 bases between them. CDR1 is MNHEY, CDR2 SMNVEV, per germline (reference sequence). The CDR3 nucleotides read TGTGCCAGCAGTTTTGAGGGTATCACTGAAGCTTTCTTT. It specifies CASSFEGITEAFF.

V usage is TRBV6-1 and J usage is TRBJ2-5; a possible D gene is TRBD2 (7 bases). V lost 1 base, J lost 5 bases, and 11 bases lay in between. Germline V gives CDR1 MNHNS, CDR2 SASEGT. The CDR3 sequence is 14 residues long. For the CDR3, the DNA is TGTGCCAGCAGTGAAGGGGGGGGACACGAGACCCAGTACTTC. It encodes CASSEGGGHETQYF.

The V gene is TRBV19, the J gene TRBJ2-1; the match to TRBD2 covers 8 bases. The length of the CDR3 is 16 residues. The germline CDR1 and CDR2 sequences are LNHDA and SQIVND (reference sequence). With 3 bases clipped from V and 0 bases from J, the junction kept 4 bases outside the gene matches. The CDR3 region is CASSIRGTSSYNEQFF. Written as DNA, the CDR3 is TGTGCCAGTAGTATTAGGGGGACTAGCTCCTACAATGAGCAGTTCTTC. The full variable domain, rest sourced from reference TRBV19 and TRBJ2-1, is DGGITQSPKYLFRKEGQNVTLSCEQNLNHDAMYWYRQDPGQGLRLIYYSQIVNDFQKGDIAEGYSVSREKKESFPLTVTSAQKNPTAFYLCASSIRGTSSYNEQFFGPGTRLTVL.

The rearrangement links TRBV7-9 to TRBJ2-6; D may be TRBD2 (6 bases). Germline V gives CDR1 SEHNR, CDR2 FQNEAQ (reference sequence). The CDR3 contains 14 residues. Between the trimmed V and J ends, which lost 4 bases and 3 bases, there was a span of 7 bases. CDR3 sequence: CASSSGVGANVLTF. CDR3 sequence (DNA): TGTGCCAGCAGCTCGGGGGTTGGGGCCAACGTCCTGACTTTC.

The V call is TRBV6-5, the J call TRBJ1-1, with D maybe TRBD1 (5 bases). Germline lookup yields CDR1 MNHEY and CDR2 SVGAGI. V was cut by 7 bases and J by 5 bases, with 17 bases left in between. The CDR3 has 14 amino acids. CDR3 residues: CASTYSTGVTEAFF. The CDR3 nucleotides read TGTGCCAGCACCTACTCGACGGGGGTAACTGAAGCTTTCTTT.

The rearrangement joins TRBV29-1 to TRBJ1-1; 7 positions agree with TRBD1. J was trimmed by 4 bases and V by 7 bases; bases with no gene match: 24. The CDR3 sequence is 18 residues long. Germline CDR1 reads SQVTM; CDR2 reads ANQGSEA. The chain's CDR3 is CSAVGSDRLGADGTEAFF. CDR3 DNA: TGCAGCGCAGTCGGATCGGACAGGTTAGGGGCGGATGGCACTGAAGCTTTCTTT.